A selection of T cell receptor beta chains follows, all from one sample in a study of human T cells and chemical hapten exposure. Via MiXCR, TCRdb re-called the RACE reads, giving one row per CDR3 protein. This table has 80,000 to 95,000 distinct CDR3 sequences, 9.6% appearing once. The material sequenced was whole blood, taken in connection with sensitization to the hapten diphenylcyclopropenone (DPC). These receptor sequences come from a woman aged 40 to 50 with alopecia areata. Some clones in this sample may be carry-over from other donors' samples. CDR3s include the opening cysteine and the closing phenylalanine or tryptophan. D genes are given only for firm matches. Size values are once, few and many counts, or a class for expanded clones, and some rows have none.

V gene	D gene	clone size	J gene	CDR3 DNA	CDR3 protein
TRBV28	TRBD1	few	TRBJ1-3	TGTGCCAGCAGTAACTCCGGGACAGCCTCTGGAAACACCATATATTTT	CASSNSGTASGNTIYF
TRBV18	.	.	TRBJ2-3	TGTGCCAGCTCACCCCCGCTCGGGGGAACCTCCGGGGATACGCAGTATTTT	CASSPPLGGTSGDTQYF
TRBV7-2	.	.	TRBJ2-3	TGTGCCAGCAGCTTTGACGGGGGCGCGCAGTATTTT	CASSFDGGAQYF
TRBV7-9	TRBD1	.	TRBJ2-7	TGTGCCAGCAGACAGGGGACCTACGAGCAGTACTTC	CASRQGTYEQYF
TRBV18	TRBD1	few	TRBJ1-5	TGTGCCAGCTCATCCACGTACAGGGGAGGGGGACGTAATCTGCCCCAGCATTTT	CASSSTYRGGGRNLPQHF
TRBV12-3/TRBV12-4	.	.	TRBJ2-3	TGTGCCAGCAGTTTAAACACGACCCCTAGGCAGTATTTT	CASSLNTTPRQYF
TRBV6-4	.	many	TRBJ2-3	TGTGCCAGCAGTGACTCGGGGGTAGATACGCAGTATTTT	CASSDSGVDTQYF
TRBV20-1	.	few	TRBJ1-3	TGCAGTGCCTCGGGGAGGACTGGAAACACCATATATTTT	CSASGRTGNTIYF
TRBV7-9	.	many	TRBJ2-1	TGTGCCAGCAGCTCCCCGGGGGGCTGGAATGAGCAGTTCTTC	CASSSPGGWNEQFF
TRBV10-2	TRBD1	few	TRBJ1-2	TGCGCCAGCAGTACGGGGACAGGGGGAGGCTACACCTTC	CASSTGTGGGYTF
TRBV7-9	.	many	TRBJ1-5	TGTGCCAGCAGCTTAGAGTTCCAGGAGGATCAGCCCCAGCATTTT	CASSLEFQEDQPQHF
TRBV10-3	.	many	TRBJ1-4	TGTGCCATCAGCAAAGTTGCAACTAATGAAAAACTGTTTTTT	CAISKVATNEKLFF
TRBV20-1	.	many	TRBJ2-1	TGCAGTGCTAGCCGAGGGGACAATGAGCAGTTCTTC	CSASRGDNEQFF
TRBV6-1	.	many	TRBJ1-5	TGTGCCAGCAGGGACAGTGGCGGCCAGCCCCAGCATTTT	CASRDSGGQPQHF
TRBV19	TRBD2	.	TRBJ2-3	TGTGCCAGTAGTCTTTTAGCGGGAGAGGTGGATACGCAGTATTTT	CASSLLAGEVDTQYF
TRBV20-1	TRBD2	few	TRBJ2-7	TGCAGTGCCCTAGCGGGGGGGACCTACGAGCAGTACTTC	CSALAGGTYEQYF
TRBV28	TRBD2	few	TRBJ2-5	TGTGCCAGCAGGGGACTAGCTCGCGAGACCCAGTACTTC	CASRGLARETQYF
TRBV5-1	.	many	TRBJ2-3	TGCGCCAGAACCGGACTAACTACAGATACGCAGTATTTT	CARTGLTTDTQYF
TRBV2	.	.	TRBJ1-1	TGTGCCAGCAGTGAAAAGGGTTACACTGAAGCTTTCTTT	CASSEKGYTEAFF
TRBV18	TRBD1	many	TRBJ2-7	TGTGCCAGCTCACCAAACACAGGGGGCCTTTACGAGCAGTACTTC	CASSPNTGGLYEQYF
TRBV7-9	.	many	TRBJ1-2	TGTGCCAGCAGCTCGACAGGTGGAGGCTACACCTTC	CASSSTGGGYTF
TRBV7-9	.	.	TRBJ2-2	TGTGCCAGCAGATCCCAGGACGGGGAGCTGTTTTTT	CASRSQDGELFF
TRBV29-1	.	.	TRBJ2-1	TGCAGCCTCTCAAGCAAAGGGGGGGCGACCTACAATGAGCAGTTCTTC	CSLSSKGGATYNEQFF
TRBV7-2	.	.	TRBJ1-6	TGTGCCAGCAGCTTCGTTTTTGGTTCACCCCTCCACTTT	CASSFVFGSPLHF
TRBV7-2	TRBD1	.	TRBJ2-7	TGTGCCAGCAGCCCATACTCCGGGACAGGGGCATACGAGCAGTACTTC	CASSPYSGTGAYEQYF
TRBV2	.	few	TRBJ2-1	TGTGCCAGCAGTGCCCAGGACAATGAGCAGTTCTTC	CASSAQDNEQFF
TRBV11-2	TRBD1	many	TRBJ2-5	TGTGCCAGCAGCCCTAACCGGGACAGCCGGCAAGAGACCCAGTACTTC	CASSPNRDSRQETQYF
TRBV5-1	.	few	TRBJ2-3	TGCGCCAGCAGCTTGGTAGACAACCCTAGCACAGATACGCAGTATTTT	CASSLVDNPSTDTQYF
TRBV7-2	TRBD1	many	TRBJ1-2	TGTGCCAGCAGCTACCCCGGGACAGGGGTACGTTCTGGCTACACCTTC	CASSYPGTGVRSGYTF
TRBV29-1	TRBD1	few	TRBJ2-7	TGCAGCGTTTACGGACAGGGGGGCTCCTACGAGCAGTACTTC	CSVYGQGGSYEQYF
TRBV6-5	TRBD1	many	TRBJ2-4	TGTGCCAGCAGTTATATTGGGACAGGGGGAAGGAACATTCAGTACTTC	CASSYIGTGGRNIQYF
TRBV20-1	.	many	TRBJ1-5	TGCAGTGCTTTGGACAGAGGCCAGCCCCAGCATTTT	CSALDRGQPQHF
TRBV5-1	.	.	TRBJ1-6	TGCGCCAGCAGCCTCGGGACGGTCTATAATTCACCCCTCCACTTT	CASSLGTVYNSPLHF
TRBV21-1	.	many	TRBJ2-7	TGTGCCAGCATGGCCGGGACTATACATAAGTACGAGCAGTACTTC	CASMAGTIHKYEQYF
TRBV6-2/TRBV6-3	.	.	TRBJ2-1	TGTGCCAGCAGTTACGTCGGCTATGAGCAGTTCTTC	CASSYVGYEQFF
TRBV7-9	.	.	TRBJ1-5	TGTGCCAGCAGCTCACAGGGCGGTAGCAATCAGCCCCAGCATTTT	CASSSQGGSNQPQHF
TRBV14	TRBD1	many	TRBJ2-7	TGTGCCAGCAGCCAGGAGACAGGGGGCTACGAGCAGTACTTC	CASSQETGGYEQYF
TRBV29-1	TRBD1	many	TRBJ2-5	TGCAGCGTTTCCACAGGGGGCACGCCGGAGACCCAGTACTTC	CSVSTGGTPETQYF
TRBV28	TRBD1	few	TRBJ2-6	TGTGCCAGCCTCACAGGGGGCGCTGGGGCCAACGTCCTGACTTTC	CASLTGGAGANVLTF
TRBV20-1	.	.	TRBJ2-3	TGCAGTGCTATGGAGTGGGCAGATACGCAGTATTTT	CSAMEWADTQYF
TRBV29-1	.	few	TRBJ2-3	TGCAGCGTTTCGGTACAGGGTCCCCCAGATACGCAGTATTTT	CSVSVQGPPDTQYF
TRBV12-3/TRBV12-4	.	few	TRBJ1-2	TGTGCCAGCAGTTTAGCGACAGGAGCCTTAAGCGGCTACACCTTC	CASSLATGALSGYTF
TRBV4-3	TRBD2	few	TRBJ2-2	TGCGCCAGCAGCCAAGACCTAGCGGGGGCCGGGGAGCTGTTTTTT	CASSQDLAGAGELFF
TRBV7-7	TRBD1	few	TRBJ2-1	TGTGCTAGCAGCCTTGGACAGGGGGCAAGGGATGAGCAGTTCTTC	CASSLGQGARDEQFF
TRBV7-9	TRBD1	many	TRBJ1-2	TGTGCCAGCAGCTCCCCCAGGGGGCAGATCTATGGCTACACCTTC	CASSSPRGQIYGYTF
TRBV27	.	many	TRBJ1-1	TGTGCCAGCAGTTTATTGCTCAGAAAGGACACTGAAGCTTTCTTT	CASSLLLRKDTEAFF
TRBV6-2/TRBV6-3	.	many	TRBJ2-3	TGTGCCAGCAGTTACTCCGGGACTCCCTTGGCGCAGTATTTT	CASSYSGTPLAQYF
TRBV20-1	.	.	TRBJ1-1	TGCAGTGCCCGCCAGCAGGGTACTGAAGCTTTCTTT	CSARQQGTEAFF
TRBV3-1	.	.	TRBJ2-7	TGTGCCAGCAGCCAAGACCCCAGCGGAGAGCAGTACTTC	CASSQDPSGEQYF
TRBV7-8	.	.	TRBJ2-1	TGTGCCAGCAGCCCCCCCGGTCGGAGCGATGAGCAGTTCTTC	CASSPPGRSDEQFF
TRBV11-2	TRBD2	.	TRBJ2-1	TGTGCCAGCAGCCCGGGACTAGCGGGGGGCTCCTGGGATGAGCAGTTCTTC	CASSPGLAGGSWDEQFF
TRBV29-1	TRBD1	.	TRBJ2-7	TGCAGCGTTGAAGGGGACAGGGACGAGCAGTACTTC	CSVEGDRDEQYF